These 32 T cell receptor beta chains originate from one sample sequenced in a study of T cell changes during pregnancy in multiple sclerosis. Clones were sequenced by immunoSEQ multiplex PCR, and TCRdb holds only the in-frame ones, with some missing. This table holds around 39,000 clones, 90% to 95% found once. Specimen: CD4+ T cells from peripheral blood mononuclear cells, collected in the third trimester of pregnancy. The origin of the receptors is a female donor in good health, enrolled as a control in a pregnancy study.

The chain links TRBV9 to TRBJ1-2; TRBD1 might be the D (5 bases). Between the trimmed V and J ends, which lost 2 bases and 0 bases, there was a span of 14 bases. CDR3 length: 16 amino acids. The germline CDR1 and CDR2 sequences are SGDLS and YYNGEE. CDR3 in DNA: TGTGCCAGCAGCGTCGCACCAGGACAAGCTAACTATGGCTACACCTTC. Translated, it gives CASSVAPGQANYGYTF. Full variable domain (missing parts from reference TRBV9 and TRBJ1-2): DSGVTQTPKHLITATGQRVTLRCSPRSGDLSVYWYQQSLDQGLQFLIQYYNGEERAKGNILERFSAQQFPDLHSELNLSSLELGDSALYFCASSVAPGQANYGYTFGSGTRLTVV.

V usage is TRBV7-6 and J usage is TRBJ1-2; D gene ambiguous. This CDR3 has 15 residues. Looked up from germline, CDR1 is SGHVS and CDR2 is FNYEAQ. Trimming stripped 5 bases from V and 7 bases from J, with 20 bases between. In DNA, the CDR3 is TGTGCCAGCAGCCTTCTCGTGGGCGGGGAAGGTGGCTACACCTTC. It codes for CASSLLVGGEGGYTF.

The rearrangement uses TRBV4-1 and TRBJ1-6; 8 nucleotides agree with TRBD1. The length of the CDR3 is 15 residues. Trimming removed 1 base from V and 10 bases from J; junction bases left unmatched: 6. CDR1 is MGHRA and CDR2 is YSYEKL in the germline V gene. This CDR3 reads CASSQGTPGGSPLHF. The CDR3 DNA is TGCGCCAGCAGCCAAGGAACCCCAGGGGGCTCACCCCTCCACTTT.

The chain links TRBV5-8 to TRBJ2-4; maybe TRBD2 (5 bases). Germline V gives CDR1 SGHTS, CDR2 YDEGEE. The CDR3 totals 15 residues. V was pared by 7 bases and J by 2 bases, with 16 bases between. This CDR3 reads CASYLLEGTKNIQYF. The CDR3 DNA is TGTGCCAGCTATTTACTAGAGGGCACCAAAAACATTCAGTACTTC.

V is TRBV7-9 and J is TRBJ1-2; D remains ambiguous. Germline values: CDR1 SEHNR, CDR2 FQNEAQ (reference sequence). Trimming left V 0 bases short and J 5 bases short, with 7 bases between. This CDR3 has 13 residues. The CDR3 spells CASSLARGYGYTF. In DNA, the CDR3 is TGTGCCAGCAGCTTAGCACGGGGATATGGCTACACCTTC.

The chain recombines TRBV18 with TRBJ2-5; weak D call: TRBD1 (6 bases). The germline gives CDR1 KGHSH, CDR2 LQKENI. V was trimmed by 6 bases and J by 2 bases, leaving 13 bases between them. The CDR3 has 14 amino acids. CDR3: CASSGKTGQETQYF. The CDR3 coding sequence is TGTGCCAGCTCGGGTAAGACAGGTCAAGAGACCCAGTACTTC.

The chain carries TRBV2 and TRBJ1-5; 7 nucleotides match TRBD1. From germline, CDR1 is SNHLY and CDR2 FYNNEI. V shed 6 bases, J shed 0 bases, and the junction held 5 bases outside the gene matches. There are 15 residues in the CDR3. CDR3 nucleotide sequence: TGTGCCAGCAGCGGAGACAGGGCTAGCAATCAGCCCCAGCATTTT. Translating it yields CASSGDRASNQPQHF. Complete variable domain (other parts from reference TRBV2 and TRBJ1-5): EPEVTQTPSHQVTQMGQEVILRCVPISNHLYFYWYRQILGQKVEFLVSFYNNEISEKSEIFDDQFSVERPDGSNFTLKIRSTKLEDSAMYFCASSGDRASNQPQHFGDGTRLSIL.

The rearrangement uses TRBV2 and TRBJ1-5, with D possibly TRBD1 on 6 matching bases. CDR1 and CDR2 (germline): SNHLY, FYNNEI. The CDR3 runs 17 residues. Trimming removed 2 bases from V and 3 bases from J, with 17 bases in between. Written as DNA, the CDR3 is TGTGCCAGCAGTGAACAGGGCAGGGGTTTTGACAATCAGCCCCAGCATTTT. This codes for CASSEQGRGFDNQPQHF.

This clone came up a few times. The gene calls are TRBV30 and TRBJ1-4; 7 bases agree with TRBD1. J lost 3 bases, V lost 3 bases, and 7 bases had no gene match. CDR1 is GTSNPN and CDR2 is SVGIG in the germline V gene (reference sequence). CDR3 size: 15 residues. CDR3 in DNA: TGTGCCTGGAGCGCACGACAGGGTTCTAATGAAAAACTGTTTTTT. It specifies CAWSARQGSNEKLFF.

This chain uses TRBV5-1 with TRBJ1-6, with a possible D match to TRBD1 (6 bases). Trimming stripped 2 bases from V and 7 bases from J, with 10 bases between. Germline CDR1 reads SGHRS; CDR2 reads YFSETQ. The CDR3 sequence is 14 residues long. In DNA, the CDR3 is TGCGCCAGCAGCTTCGGACAGACGAATTCACCCCTCCACTTT. Protein sequence: CASSFGQTNSPLHF.

This clone was seen a single time. CDR3 nucleotide sequence: TGTGCCAGCAGCCTACGAGGACAGGGGGCTGTTGCAGATACGCAGTATTTT. Encoded protein: CASSLRGQGAVADTQYF. The rearrangement uses TRBV7-2 and TRBJ2-3; 11 nucleotides align to TRBD1. Germline V CDR1 and CDR2: SGHTA, FQGNSA. V was clipped by 5 bases and J by 4 bases; unmatched bases: 11. This CDR3 is built from 17 residues.

This sequence joins TRBV18 and TRBJ2-2, with D possibly TRBD1 on 5 matching bases. Germline V CDR1 and CDR2: KGHSH, LQKENI. With 3 bases removed from V and 6 bases from J, the gap between germline ends came to 11 bases. CDR3 size: 14 residues. CDR3 sequence: CASSPLDSSGELFF. DNA for the CDR3: TGTGCCAGCTCACCCCTCGACAGTTCCGGGGAGCTGTTTTTT.

The CDR3 DNA is TGTGCCAGCCAGACAGGAACGAATCAGCCCCAGCATTTT. It yields the protein CASQTGTNQPQHF. The chain links TRBV2 to TRBJ1-5; perhaps TRBD1 as D (6 bases). Germline V gene lookup returns CDR1 SNHLY and CDR2 FYNNEI. The V and J ends lost 8 bases and 4 bases respectively, with 12 bases between them. There are 13 residues in the CDR3.

The rearrangement links TRBV9 to TRBJ2-2; 7 bases agree with TRBD2. The germline CDR1 and CDR2 sequences are SGDLS and YYNGEE. The V segment lost 4 bases and the J segment 7 bases; nucleotides outside the gene matches: 7. The CDR3 has 14 amino acids. The CDR3 DNA reads TGTGCCAGCAGCCTCTCGGGGGGAGGCGGGGAGCTGTTTTTT. Translated, it gives CASSLSGGGGELFF.

The chain combines TRBV14 with TRBJ1-2; TRBD1 aligns across 9 bases. With 3 bases clipped from V and 8 bases from J, the junction kept 10 bases outside the gene matches. Germline loops: CDR1 SGHDN, CDR2 FVKESK. CDR3 length equals 15 residues. This chain's CDR3 is CASSHPGTGLVGYTF. CDR3 nucleotides: TGTGCCAGCAGCCACCCCGGGACAGGGCTTGTGGGCTACACCTTC.

This clone was detected only once. The gene calls are TRBV5-4 and TRBJ2-3; D perhaps matches TRBD1 (6 bases). Germline CDR1 SGHNT, CDR2 YYREEE (reference sequence). The V gene lost 2 bases and the J gene lost 3 bases, with 19 bases spanning the gap. This CDR3 contains 17 residues. The DNA for the CDR3 is TGTGCCAGCAGCTTTCCCGGGACGACGGGACAAACAGATACGCAGTATTTT. Amino acid sequence: CASSFPGTTGQTDTQYF.

The chain is built from TRBV6-5 and TRBJ1-1; D is undetermined. CDR3 length: 13 residues. Trimming took 2 bases from V and 4 from J, leaving 8 bases between them. Germline CDR1 reads MNHEY; CDR2 reads SVGAGI. The CDR3 loop is CASSYVRATEAFF. The CDR3, as DNA: TGTGCCAGCAGTTACGTGAGGGCCACTGAAGCTTTCTTT.

The genes are TRBV7-9 and TRBJ2-5; D unresolved. The CDR3 is 11 residues long. Looked up from germline, CDR1 is SEHNR and CDR2 is FQNEAQ (reference sequence). The V end was cut by 2 bases, the J end by 6 bases, with 4 bases between. CDR3 loop: CASSLIKTQYF. The CDR3 region has the DNA TGTGCCAGCAGCTTAATTAAGACCCAGTACTTC.

The CDR3 loop is CASSLRQPYSRAALFYEQYF. In DNA, the CDR3 is TGTGCCAGCAGCCTACGACAGCCGTATTCCCGGGCGGCGCTCTTCTACGAGCAGTACTTC. This rearrangement joins TRBV7-8 to TRBJ2-7, with D tentatively TRBD1 (5 bases). The V end lost 5 bases, the J end lost 3 bases, and 32 bases lay between the germline ends. The CDR3 runs to 20 residues. Looked up from germline, CDR1 is SGHVS and CDR2 is FQNEAQ.

The gene calls are TRBV28 and TRBJ1-2; 7 bases fit TRBD1. The CDR3 covers 16 residues. The germline CDR1 and CDR2 sequences are MDHEN and SYDVKM. The ends lost 3 bases at V and 8 bases at J; junction bases unmatched: 15. The CDR3 DNA sequence: TGTGCCAGCAGTTTTTTCCATCAGGCCCAGGGGGGCGGCTACACCTTC. The encoded protein is CASSFFHQAQGGGYTF.

V is TRBV19 and J is TRBJ1-2; no firm D call. The ends were cut back, 6 bases at V and 2 bases at J, with 16 bases in the middle. Germline V CDR1 and CDR2: LNHDA, SQIVND (reference sequence). The CDR3 is made up of 15 amino acids. CDR3 sequence reads: CASSSYLDGNYGYTF. The CDR3 coding sequence is TGTGCCAGTAGCTCCTACCTCGACGGGAACTATGGCTACACCTTC.

V usage is TRBV7-9 and J usage is TRBJ2-5; 10 nucleotides agree with TRBD2. There are 17 residues in the CDR3. Trimming cost V 1 base and J 0 bases; bases outside gene matches: 5. CDR1 and CDR2 (germline): SEHNR, FQNEAQ (reference sequence). CDR3 nucleotides: TGTGCCAGCAGCTTAGGACGGACTAGCGGAAACCAAGAGACCCAGTACTTC. It codes for CASSLGRTSGNQETQYF.

The chain links TRBV11-2 to TRBJ1-2, with D uncertain. Germline CDR1 is SGHAT and CDR2 is FQNNGV. Trimming cost V 1 base and J 3 bases, with 9 bases left between them. The CDR3 loop spans 14 amino acids. The chain's CDR3 is CASSLGPEYYGYTF. Written as DNA, the CDR3 is TGTGCCAGCAGCTTAGGGCCCGAATACTATGGCTACACCTTC.

The J gene is TRBJ1-1, the V gene TRBV18, with TRBD1 matching 7 bases. Germline loops: CDR1 KGHSH, CDR2 LQKENI. V was pared by 6 bases and J by 0 bases, with 10 bases of the junction left unmatched. The CDR3 has 16 residues. The DNA of the CDR3 is TGTGCCAGCTCCCGGGCAGGGGGAGCTGTGAACACTGAAGCTTTCTTT. The encoded protein is CASSRAGGAVNTEAFF.

The CDR3 region is CASSSTGVGGGNQPQHF. In nucleotides, the CDR3 is TGTGCCAGCAGCTCTACAGGGGTGGGTGGTGGCAATCAGCCCCAGCATTTT. V is TRBV7-9 and J is TRBJ1-5; TRBD1 matches 7 bases. CDR3 length: 17 amino acids. The J segment lost 2 bases and the V segment lost 4 bases, leaving 11 bases of the junction unmatched. CDR1 and CDR2 (germline): SEHNR, FQNEAQ (reference sequence).

The chain carries TRBV5-6 and TRBJ1-6; no definite D call. Looked up from germline, CDR1 is SGHDT and CDR2 is YYEEEE. The CDR3 is 15 amino acids. V was pared by 1 base and J by 3 bases, with 8 bases between. CDR3 sequence reads: CASSLIGVYNSPLHF. CDR3 bases: TGTGCCAGCAGCTTGATAGGAGTCTATAATTCACCCCTCCACTTT.

The chain joins TRBV29-1 to TRBJ1-1; 9 bases align to TRBD1. Germline lookup yields CDR1 SQVTM and CDR2 ANQGSEA. V was clipped by 6 bases and J by 11 bases; unmatched bases: 4. This CDR3 spans 10 amino acids. CDR3 residues: CSVGDREAFF. The CDR3 bases are TGCAGCGTGGGGGACAGGGAGGCTTTCTTT.

The rearrangement joins TRBV6-6 to TRBJ1-2; D perhaps matches TRBD1 (5 bases). From germline, CDR1 is MNHNY and CDR2 SVGAGI (reference sequence). V gave up 8 bases and J gave up 2 bases, with 21 bases separating them. This CDR3 is built from 16 residues. This CDR3 reads CASVSNSGGRNYGYTF. Written as DNA, the CDR3 is TGTGCCAGCGTGTCGAACAGCGGGGGGAGGAACTATGGCTACACCTTC.

CDR3 region: CSGTATTEAFF. In DNA form, the CDR3 reads TGCAGCGGGACAGCCACCACTGAAGCTTTCTTT. The V and J genes are TRBV29-1 and TRBJ1-1, with a weak D call TRBD1 (6 bases). The CDR3 sequence is 11 residues long. Germline loops: CDR1 SQVTM, CDR2 ANQGSEA. V was clipped by 7 bases and J by 4 bases, with 10 bases between them.

A single count supports this clone. J is TRBJ2-2 and V is TRBV15, with D perhaps matching TRBD2 (5 bases). In germline, CDR1 is LNHNV, CDR2 YYDKDF (reference sequence). There are 14 residues in the CDR3. Trimming took off 4 bases at V and 10 bases at J, with 16 bases between the two ends. The CDR3 sequence: CATSIERLAEELFF. In nucleotides, the CDR3 is TGTGCCACCAGCATTGAGCGGCTGGCGGAGGAGCTGTTTTTT.

The CDR3 DNA is TGCGCCAGCAGTCAATCGGGGCAGGGAGGGCCCGCTTACCAAGAGACCCAGTACTTC. Encoded protein: CASSQSGQGGPAYQETQYF. V and J are TRBV23-1 and TRBJ2-5, with 7 bases matching TRBD2. Being an ORF, TRBV23-1 has a function that is uncertain. The J segment lost 0 bases and the V segment lost 0 bases, leaving 13 bases of the junction unmatched. The CDR3 length is 19 residues.

The CDR3 sequence is CASAVKPGGGYTF. DNA of the CDR3: TGTGCCAGCGCCGTAAAACCCGGGGGGGGCTACACCTTC. V gene TRBV9 combines with J gene TRBJ1-2, with a weak D call TRBD1 (5 bases). The V and J ends lost 7 bases and 8 bases respectively, with 18 bases between them. In germline, CDR1 is SGDLS, CDR2 YYNGEE. The length of the CDR3 is 13 residues.